This T cell receptor beta chain comes out of a study of shared T cell receptors in the human thymus. Profiling relied on immunoSEQ multiplex PCR, and the TCRdb table lists in-frame clones only, not all of them. The table shows more than 550,000 clones, with 80% to 90% occurring only once. The germline V gene has CDR1 SGDLS and CDR2 YYNGEE. This CDR3 has 22 residues. Trimming left V 3 bases short and J 7 bases short, with 40 bases between. The same data also contributed to another study, on human thymus T cells.

Sequenced material: thymocytes. V usage is TRBV9 and J usage is TRBJ1-2; maybe TRBD1 (5 bases). This clonotype was sampled from a girl under three years old with a congenital heart defect. CDR3 protein: CASSASEYQGEAPRSNVPGYTF. CDR3 bases: TGTGCCAGCAGCGCTTCAGAGTATCAGGGTGAAGCCCCAAGGTCCAACGTACCTGGCTACACCTTC.